The T cell receptor (beta chain) under discussion was sequenced for a study of T cell clonality in common variable immunodeficiency (dated by TCRdb to 2013 to 2016). On the study overall, not on this receptor specifically: According to the authors, finding the cause of the higher clonality in CVID would require sequencing the repertoires of T cell subpopulations. Despite equal DNA input, controls averaged roughly 80,000 unique sequences per sample versus around 30,000 in CVID samples. Increased TCRbeta clonality was found in CVID subjects compared with healthy controls (t-test p = 0.018), with the increase being most characteristic of about a third of subjects. Healthy controls shared more TCRbeta clones with each other than CVID subjects shared among themselves (p < 0.0001). CVID TCRbeta sequences were reported to have fewer deletions and N-nucleotide insertions and to lack highly modified clones with 13 or more V deletions. Differences among patients in the CVID cohort limited the correlations between repertoire features and clinical complications.

Looking up the germline V gene yields CDR1 SGHTA and CDR2 FQGNSA. CDR3 length: 11 amino acids, cysteine to phenylalanine. The CDR3 was read in part: 24 bases, with the frame set at base 1. V lost 2 bases and J lost 6 bases; the stretch between them is 3 bases long. For sequencing, equivalent amounts of genomic DNA were input from CVID and control samples. For every sample, a 60 bp segment covering the rearranged TCRbeta CDR3 region was amplified and then sequenced. The immunoSEQ assay, a bias-corrected multiplex PCR with high-throughput sequencing, was employed for TCRbeta amplification. The paper's data handling went like this. Every unique nucleotide sequence counted as a clone and was annotated with V, D and J genes, copy number and frequency. Sequences were labeled productive if in frame, and non-productive if out of frame or containing stop codons. As previously described, Shannon's entropy was used to calculate clonality. The predicted amino acid sequences of productive clones were used to derive mean CDR3 Kyte-Doolittle hydropathy. Using the R hclust function, scaled V gene usage was clustered hierarchically with Manhattan distance and complete linkage. Clone sharing by CDR3 amino acid sequence was assessed by resampling 12 repertoires per group over 100 rounds. The repertoires were searched for over 55 published EBV-specific and 200 to 300 published CMV-specific TCRbeta sequences. Analysis left out a couple of CVID samples that produced under 10,000 sequences, so a few dozen CVID repertoires remained. TCRdb re-hosts the immuneACCESS table, in-frame sequences only. Its copies lack some clones; in the studies checked, an unresolved V gene accounts for under half of them, and the cause for the rest is not known. That table supplies the V and J calls and clone size; D and trimming were determined from the DNA. The table for this sample lists roughly 42,000 clones, none of them counted only once. The top ten clonotypes cover 6% of the sample.

Standard criteria were used to diagnose CVID, namely serum IgG, IgA and/or IgM reduced below the normal range together with specific antibody deficiency. There were some 42 subjects in the CVID group (roughly 30 male and roughly 15 female), ranging in age from about 8 to 64 years, with a mean age of 40. Both CVID patients and healthy controls were predominantly of Caucasian heritage. At the time of study participation, every CVID subject had been on replacement immunoglobulin therapy for at least one year. At the time of blood collection, no CVID subject was ill or was being treated with immunomodulatory or immunosuppressive medication. Heparinized peripheral whole blood samples of roughly 5 to 9 ml were obtained from each donor. Genomic DNA from adults with common variable immune deficiency (CVID) and from healthy adult controls was used to sequence TCRbeta CDR3 repertoires. Diluted blood was subjected to density centrifugation over Hypaque 1077 or Ficoll-Paque for isolation of peripheral blood mononuclear cells. Genomic DNA was extracted from unsorted mononuclear cells by Qiagen column purification or by a centrifugation-based method.

This clone was seen many times. The clone's antigen remains unknown. The observed sequence ends 3 residues before the CDR3 terminus, with the missing tail filled in from the germline J gene. The sequence was collected from a human donor with common variable immunodeficiency. Recombination linked TRBV7-2 to TRBJ2-3; a confident D gene designation cannot be given. The sequenced sample consisted of peripheral blood mononuclear cells. The DNA read from the CDR3 is TGTGCCAGCAGCTTAAGGGATACG. It specifies CASSLRDT. The CDR3 as a whole reads CASSLRDTQYF. Joined to the reference TRBV7-2 and TRBJ2-3 proteins, this CDR3 gives the full variable domain: GAGVSQSPSNKVTEKGKDVELRCDPISGHTALYWYRQSLGQGLEFLIYFQGNSAPDKSGLPSDRFSAERTGGSVSTLTIQRTQQEDSAVYLCASSLRDTQYFGPGTRLTVL.